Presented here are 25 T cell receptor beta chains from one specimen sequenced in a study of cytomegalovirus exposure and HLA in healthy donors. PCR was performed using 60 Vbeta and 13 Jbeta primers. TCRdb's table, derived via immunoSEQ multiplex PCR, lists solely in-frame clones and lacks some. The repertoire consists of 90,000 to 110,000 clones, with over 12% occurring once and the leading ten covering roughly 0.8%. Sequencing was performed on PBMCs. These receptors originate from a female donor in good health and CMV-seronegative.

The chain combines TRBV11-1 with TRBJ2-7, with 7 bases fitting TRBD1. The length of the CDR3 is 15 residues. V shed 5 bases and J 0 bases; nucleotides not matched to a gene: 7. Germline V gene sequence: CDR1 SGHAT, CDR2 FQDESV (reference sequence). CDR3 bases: TGTGCCAGCAGCCTGACCGGGACAGTCTCCTACGAGCAGTACTTC. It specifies CASSLTGTVSYEQYF.

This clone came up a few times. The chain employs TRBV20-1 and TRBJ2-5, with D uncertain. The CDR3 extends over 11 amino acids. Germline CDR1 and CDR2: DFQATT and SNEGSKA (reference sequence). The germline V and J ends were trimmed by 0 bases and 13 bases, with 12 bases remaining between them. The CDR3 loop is CSARDSPNPYF. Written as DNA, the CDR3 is TGCAGTGCTAGAGATTCTCCTAACCCGTACTTC.

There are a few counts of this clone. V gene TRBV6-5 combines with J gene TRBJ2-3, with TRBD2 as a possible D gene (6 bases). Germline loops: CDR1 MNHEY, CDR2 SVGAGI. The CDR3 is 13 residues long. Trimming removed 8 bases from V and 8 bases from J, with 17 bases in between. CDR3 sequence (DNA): TGTGCCAGCCGCCGGGACTCCATGGGTACGCAGTATTTT. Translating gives CASRRDSMGTQYF.

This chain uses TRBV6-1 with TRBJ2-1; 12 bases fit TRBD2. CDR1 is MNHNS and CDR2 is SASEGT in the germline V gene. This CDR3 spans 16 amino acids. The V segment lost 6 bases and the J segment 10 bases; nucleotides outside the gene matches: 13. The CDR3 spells CASREPGLAGLREQFF. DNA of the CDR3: TGTGCCAGCAGGGAACCGGGACTAGCGGGCTTGAGGGAGCAGTTCTTC.

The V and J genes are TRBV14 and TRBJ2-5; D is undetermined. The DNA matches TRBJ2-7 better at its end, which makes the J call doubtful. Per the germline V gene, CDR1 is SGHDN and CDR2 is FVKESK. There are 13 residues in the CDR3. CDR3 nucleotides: TGTGCCAGCAGCCAAGAAATTACCTACGAGCAGTACTTC. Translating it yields CASSQEITYEQYF.

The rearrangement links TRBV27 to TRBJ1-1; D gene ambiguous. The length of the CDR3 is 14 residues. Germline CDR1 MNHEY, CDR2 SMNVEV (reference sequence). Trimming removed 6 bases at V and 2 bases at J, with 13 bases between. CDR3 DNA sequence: TGTGCCAGCAGCAAAGCGGAGGGCAACACTGAAGCTTTCTTT. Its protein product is CASSKAEGNTEAFF.

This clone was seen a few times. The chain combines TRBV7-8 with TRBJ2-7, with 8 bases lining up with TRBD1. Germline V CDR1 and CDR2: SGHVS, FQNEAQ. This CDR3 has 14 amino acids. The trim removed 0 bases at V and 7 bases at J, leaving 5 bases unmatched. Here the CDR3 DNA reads TGTGCCAGCAGCTTAGCGACAGGGGATGGAGAGCAGTACTTC. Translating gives CASSLATGDGEQYF.

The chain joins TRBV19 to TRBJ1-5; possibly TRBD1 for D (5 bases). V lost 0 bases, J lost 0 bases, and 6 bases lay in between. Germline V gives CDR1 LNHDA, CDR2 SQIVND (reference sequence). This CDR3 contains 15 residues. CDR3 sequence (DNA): TGTGCCAGTAGTATAGAAGGGGCTAGCAATCAGCCCCAGCATTTT. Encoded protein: CASSIEGASNQPQHF.

CDR3: CASPSTSGRNTGELFF. The DNA of the CDR3 is TGTGCCAGCCCTTCGACTAGCGGGAGAAACACCGGGGAGCTGTTTTTT. The chain links TRBV7-9 to TRBJ2-2; 12 bases are a match to TRBD2. Germline values: CDR1 SEHNR, CDR2 FQNEAQ (reference sequence). The V segment lost 8 bases and the J segment 2 bases; nucleotides outside the gene matches: 6. CDR3 size: 16 residues.

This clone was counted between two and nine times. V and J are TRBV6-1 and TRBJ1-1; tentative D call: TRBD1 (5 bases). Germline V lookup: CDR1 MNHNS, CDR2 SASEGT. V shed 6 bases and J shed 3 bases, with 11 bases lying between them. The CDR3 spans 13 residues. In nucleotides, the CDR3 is TGTGCCAGCAGAGGACAACCAGACACTGAAGCTTTCTTT. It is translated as CASRGQPDTEAFF.

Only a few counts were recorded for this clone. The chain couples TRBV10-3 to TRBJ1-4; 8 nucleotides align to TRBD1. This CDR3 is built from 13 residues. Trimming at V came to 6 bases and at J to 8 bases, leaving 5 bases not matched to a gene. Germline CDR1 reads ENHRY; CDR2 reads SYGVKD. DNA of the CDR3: TGTGCCATCAGCGGGACAGGAGACGAAAAACTGTTTTTT. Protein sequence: CAISGTGDEKLFF.

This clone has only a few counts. CDR3 DNA sequence: TGTGCCAGCAGTTACCCTGGGACAGGGAGTGAAAAACTGTTTTTT. Its protein is CASSYPGTGSEKLFF. V gene TRBV6-6 combines with J gene TRBJ1-4, with 9 bases that match TRBD1. V lost 2 bases, J lost 7 bases, and 5 bases stayed unmatched. The CDR3 loop spans 15 amino acids. Germline CDR1 and CDR2: MNHNY and SVGAGI (reference sequence).

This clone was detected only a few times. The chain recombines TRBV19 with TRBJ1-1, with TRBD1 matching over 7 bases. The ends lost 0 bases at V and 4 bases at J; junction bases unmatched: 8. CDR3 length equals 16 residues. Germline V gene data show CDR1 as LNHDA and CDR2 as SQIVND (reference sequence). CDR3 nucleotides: TGTGCCAGTAGTATAGATCCCGGCAGGGGGTCCACTGAAGCTTTCTTT. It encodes CASSIDPGRGSTEAFF.

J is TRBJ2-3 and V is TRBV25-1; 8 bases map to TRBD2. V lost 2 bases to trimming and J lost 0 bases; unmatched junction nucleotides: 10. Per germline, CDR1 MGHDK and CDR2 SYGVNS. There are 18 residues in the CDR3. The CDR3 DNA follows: TGTGCCAGCAGTGAAGCGGGAGGCCCCCCAGCTAGCACAGATACGCAGTATTTT. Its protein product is CASSEAGGPPASTDTQYF.

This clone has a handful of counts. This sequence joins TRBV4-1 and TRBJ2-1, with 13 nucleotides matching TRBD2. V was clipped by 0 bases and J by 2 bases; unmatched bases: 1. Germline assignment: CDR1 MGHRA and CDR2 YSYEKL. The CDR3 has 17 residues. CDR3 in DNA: TGCGCCAGCAGCCAAGAAGGGACTAGCGGGGCCTACAATGAGCAGTTCTTC. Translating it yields CASSQEGTSGAYNEQFF.

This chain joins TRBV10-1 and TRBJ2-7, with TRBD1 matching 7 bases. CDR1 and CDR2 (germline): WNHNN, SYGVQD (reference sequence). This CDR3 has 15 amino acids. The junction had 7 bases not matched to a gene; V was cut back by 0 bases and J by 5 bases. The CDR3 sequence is CASSESRGRVNEQYF. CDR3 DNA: TGCGCCAGCAGTGAGTCAAGGGGGCGCGTAAACGAGCAGTACTTC.

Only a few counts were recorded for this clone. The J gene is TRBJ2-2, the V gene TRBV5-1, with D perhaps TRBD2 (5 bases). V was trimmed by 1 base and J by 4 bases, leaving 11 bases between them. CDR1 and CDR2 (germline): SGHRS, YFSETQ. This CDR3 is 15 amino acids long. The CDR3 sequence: CASSLRGPGTGELFF. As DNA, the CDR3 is TGCGCCAGCAGCTTGAGAGGGCCTGGCACCGGGGAGCTGTTTTTT.

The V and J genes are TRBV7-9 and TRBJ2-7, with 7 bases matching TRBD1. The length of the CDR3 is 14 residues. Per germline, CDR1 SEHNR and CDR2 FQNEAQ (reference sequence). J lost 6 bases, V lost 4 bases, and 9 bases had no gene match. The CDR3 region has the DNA TGTGCCAGCAGCTCGACAGGGCGTCAGGTCGAGCAGTACTTC. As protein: CASSSTGRQVEQYF.

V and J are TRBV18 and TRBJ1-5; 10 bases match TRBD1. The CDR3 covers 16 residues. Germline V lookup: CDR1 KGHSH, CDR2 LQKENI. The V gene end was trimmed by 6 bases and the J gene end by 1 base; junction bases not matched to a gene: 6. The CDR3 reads CASSRTGGPSNQPQHF. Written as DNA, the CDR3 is TGTGCCAGCTCGCGGACAGGGGGGCCAAGCAATCAGCCCCAGCATTTT. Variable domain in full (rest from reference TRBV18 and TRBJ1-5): NAGVMQNPRHLVRRRGQEARLRCSPMKGHSHVYWYRQLPEEGLKFMVYLQKENIIDESGMPKERFSAEFPKEGPSILRIQQVVRGDSAAYFCASSRTGGPSNQPQHFGDGTRLSIL.

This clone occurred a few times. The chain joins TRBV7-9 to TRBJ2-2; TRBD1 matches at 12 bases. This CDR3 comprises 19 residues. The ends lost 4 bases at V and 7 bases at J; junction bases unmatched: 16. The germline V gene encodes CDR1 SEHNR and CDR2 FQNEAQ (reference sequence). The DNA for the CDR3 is TGTGCCAGCAGCTACCTCGGAACCCGGGACAGGGGGCGGCTCGGGGAGCTGTTTTTT. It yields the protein CASSYLGTRDRGRLGELFF.

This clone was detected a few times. DNA for the CDR3: TGTGCCAGCAGCGTATCGATCGGTCAGGGGGAGATATACACCTTC. Translating gives CASSVSIGQGEIYTF. J is TRBJ1-2 and V is TRBV9; TRBD1 aligns across 7 bases. Trimming at V came to 1 base and at J to 11 bases, leaving 14 bases not matched to a gene. The CDR3 runs to 15 residues. Germline CDR1 reads SGDLS; CDR2 reads YYNGEE.

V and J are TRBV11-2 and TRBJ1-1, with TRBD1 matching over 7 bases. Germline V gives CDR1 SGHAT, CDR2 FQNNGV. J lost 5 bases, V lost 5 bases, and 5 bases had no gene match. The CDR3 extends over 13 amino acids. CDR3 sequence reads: CASSHQGGTEAFF. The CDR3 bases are TGTGCCAGCAGCCACCAGGGGGGTACTGAAGCTTTCTTT.

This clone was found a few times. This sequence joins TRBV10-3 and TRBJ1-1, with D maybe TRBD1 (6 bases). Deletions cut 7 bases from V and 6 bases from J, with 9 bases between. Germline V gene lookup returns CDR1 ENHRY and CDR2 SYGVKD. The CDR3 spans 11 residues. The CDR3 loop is CAINTGPEAFF. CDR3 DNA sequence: TGTGCCATCAACACAGGGCCTGAAGCTTTCTTT.

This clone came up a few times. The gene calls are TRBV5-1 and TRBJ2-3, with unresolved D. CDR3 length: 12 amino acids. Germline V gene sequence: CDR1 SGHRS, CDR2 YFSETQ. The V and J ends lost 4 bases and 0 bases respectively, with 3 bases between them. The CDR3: CASSPSTDTQYF. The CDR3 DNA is TGCGCCAGCAGCCCTAGCACAGATACGCAGTATTTT.

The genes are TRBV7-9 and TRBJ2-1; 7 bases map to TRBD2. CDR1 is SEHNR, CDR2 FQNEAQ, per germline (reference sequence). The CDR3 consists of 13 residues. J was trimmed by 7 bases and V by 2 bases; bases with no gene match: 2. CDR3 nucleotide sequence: TGTGCCAGCAGCTTACGGCGGGGGAATGAGCAGTTCTTC. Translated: CASSLRRGNEQFF.